This T cell receptor (beta chain) was documented in a study of T cell responses to AZD1222 COVID-19 vaccine. General observations from the study: Females made up more of the donors, who were largely white British, and clonal diversity may have come out too low. Of the AZD1222 recipients, only 5 to 7 were seropositive at baseline.

With respect to this clone: What it binds is unknown.

The protocol was immunoSEQ multiplex PCR, while the TCRdb copy is restricted to in-frame clones and leaves out a portion. The repertoire holds 60,000 to 85,000 clones, with around 84% as singletons. The V segment lost 3 bases and the J segment 4 bases; nucleotides outside the gene matches: 12. Germline CDR1 SGHNT, CDR2 YYREEE (reference sequence). The CDR3 length is 16 residues. The chain has TRBV5-4 and TRBJ2-7; 8 bases map to TRBD2. The receptor's source is an adult in good health. The sample was peripheral blood, taken on day 0 of AZD1222 vaccination. The CDR3 DNA reads as TGTGCCAGCAGCTCGGATCCGGGACTAGAAGGATACGAGCAGTACTTC. Its translation is CASSSDPGLEGYEQYF.